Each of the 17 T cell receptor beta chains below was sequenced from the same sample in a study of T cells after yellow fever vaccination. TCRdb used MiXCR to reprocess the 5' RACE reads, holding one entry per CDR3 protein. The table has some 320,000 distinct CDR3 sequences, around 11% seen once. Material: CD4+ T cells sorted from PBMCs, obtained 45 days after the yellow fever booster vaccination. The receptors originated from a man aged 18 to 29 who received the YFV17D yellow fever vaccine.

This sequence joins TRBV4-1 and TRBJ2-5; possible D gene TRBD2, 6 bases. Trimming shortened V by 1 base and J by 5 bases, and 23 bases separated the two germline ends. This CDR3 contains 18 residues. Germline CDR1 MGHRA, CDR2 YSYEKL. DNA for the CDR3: TGCGCCAGCAGCCAAGGGACCGGCGAAGTCCGGGGGTGGGAGACCCAGTACTTC. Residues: CASSQGTGEVRGWETQYF.

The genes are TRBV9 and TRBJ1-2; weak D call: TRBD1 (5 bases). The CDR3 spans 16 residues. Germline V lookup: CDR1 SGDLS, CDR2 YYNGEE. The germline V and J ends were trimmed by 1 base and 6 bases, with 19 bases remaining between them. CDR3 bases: TGTGCCAGCAGCGTAAACCCCCGTTCAGGGAAACATGGCTACACCTTC. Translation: CASSVNPRSGKHGYTF.

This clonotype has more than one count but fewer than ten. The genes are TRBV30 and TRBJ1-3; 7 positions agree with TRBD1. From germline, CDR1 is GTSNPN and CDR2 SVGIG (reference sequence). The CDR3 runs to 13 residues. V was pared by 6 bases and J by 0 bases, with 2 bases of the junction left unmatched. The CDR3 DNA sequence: TGTGCCTGTGGACAGGACTCTGGAAACACCATATATTTT. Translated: CACGQDSGNTIYF.

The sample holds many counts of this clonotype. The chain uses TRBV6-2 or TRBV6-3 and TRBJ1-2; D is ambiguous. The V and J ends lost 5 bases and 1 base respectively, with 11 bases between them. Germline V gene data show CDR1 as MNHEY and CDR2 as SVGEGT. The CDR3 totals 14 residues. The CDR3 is CASSTPGVNYGYTF. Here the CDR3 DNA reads TGTGCCAGCAGTACTCCGGGCGTTAACTATGGCTACACCTTC.

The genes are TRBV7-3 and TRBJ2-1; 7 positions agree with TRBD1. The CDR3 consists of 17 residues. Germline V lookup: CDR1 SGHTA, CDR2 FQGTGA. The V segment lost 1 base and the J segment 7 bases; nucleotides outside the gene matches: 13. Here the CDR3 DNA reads TGTGCCAGCAGCTTAATAATCGGTCAGGGGGACCAAAATGAGCAGTTCTTC. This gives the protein CASSLIIGQGDQNEQFF.

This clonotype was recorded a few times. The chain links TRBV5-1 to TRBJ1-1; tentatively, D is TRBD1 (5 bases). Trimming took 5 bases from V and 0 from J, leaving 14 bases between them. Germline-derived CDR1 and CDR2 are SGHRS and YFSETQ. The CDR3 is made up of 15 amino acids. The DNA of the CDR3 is TGCGCCAGCAGGAGAGGATCGGGGGTGAACACTGAAGCTTTCTTT. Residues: CASRRGSGVNTEAFF. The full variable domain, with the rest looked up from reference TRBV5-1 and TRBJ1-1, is KAGVTQTPRYLIKTRGQQVTLSCSPISGHRSVSWYQQTPGQGLQFLFEYFSETQRNKGNFPGRFSGRQFSNSRSEMNVSTLELGDSALYLCASRRGSGVNTEAFFGQGTRLTVV.

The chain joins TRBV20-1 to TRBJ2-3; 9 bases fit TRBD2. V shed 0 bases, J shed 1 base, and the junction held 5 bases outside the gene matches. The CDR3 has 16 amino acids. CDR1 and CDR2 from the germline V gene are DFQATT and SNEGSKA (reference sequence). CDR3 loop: CSARDLAGGGTDTQYF. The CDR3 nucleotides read TGCAGTGCTAGAGATCTGGCGGGGGGGGGCACAGATACGCAGTATTTT.

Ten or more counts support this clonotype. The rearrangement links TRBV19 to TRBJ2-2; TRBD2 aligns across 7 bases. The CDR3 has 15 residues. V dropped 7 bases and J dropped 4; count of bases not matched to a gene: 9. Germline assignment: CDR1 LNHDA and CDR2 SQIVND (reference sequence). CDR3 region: CASTQSGAPTGELFF. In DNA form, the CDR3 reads TGTGCCAGTACCCAAAGCGGGGCCCCCACCGGGGAGCTGTTTTTT.

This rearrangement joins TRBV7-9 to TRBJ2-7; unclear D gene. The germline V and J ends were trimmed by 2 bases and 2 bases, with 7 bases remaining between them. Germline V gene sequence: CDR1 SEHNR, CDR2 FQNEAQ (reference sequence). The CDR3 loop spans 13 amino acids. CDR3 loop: CASSLHNTYEQYF. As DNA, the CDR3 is TGTGCCAGCAGCTTACATAACACCTACGAGCAGTACTTC.

This chain's CDR3 is CSVEGLRTRQFF. The CDR3 nucleotides are TGCAGCGTTGAAGGACTACGGACGCGGCAGTTCTTC. The rearrangement joins TRBV29-1 to TRBJ2-1, with a possible D match to TRBD2 (5 bases). Trimming removed 1 base from V and 12 bases from J, with 13 bases in between. The CDR3 runs to 12 residues. CDR1 is SQVTM and CDR2 is ANQGSEA in the germline V gene.

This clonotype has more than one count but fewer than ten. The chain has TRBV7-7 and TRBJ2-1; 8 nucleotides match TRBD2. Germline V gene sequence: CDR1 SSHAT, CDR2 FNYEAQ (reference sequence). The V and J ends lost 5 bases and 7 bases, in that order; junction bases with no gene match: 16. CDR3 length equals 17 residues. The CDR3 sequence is CASSATIAGSGPNEQFF. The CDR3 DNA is TGTGCCAGCAGCGCGACCATAGCGGGGTCCGGACCAAATGAGCAGTTCTTC.

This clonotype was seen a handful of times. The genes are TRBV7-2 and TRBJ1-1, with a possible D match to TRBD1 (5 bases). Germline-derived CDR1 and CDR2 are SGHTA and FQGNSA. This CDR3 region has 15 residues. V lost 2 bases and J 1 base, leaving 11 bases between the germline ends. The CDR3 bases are TGTGCCAGCAGCTTATGGTCTCAGGGGAACACTGAAGCTTTCTTT. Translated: CASSLWSQGNTEAFF.

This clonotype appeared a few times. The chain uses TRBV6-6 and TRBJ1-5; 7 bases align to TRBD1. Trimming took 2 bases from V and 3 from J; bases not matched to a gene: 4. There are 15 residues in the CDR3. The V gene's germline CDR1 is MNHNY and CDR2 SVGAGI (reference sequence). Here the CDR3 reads CASSYKGAINQPQHF. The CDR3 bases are TGTGCCAGCAGTTACAAGGGGGCGATCAATCAGCCCCAGCATTTT.

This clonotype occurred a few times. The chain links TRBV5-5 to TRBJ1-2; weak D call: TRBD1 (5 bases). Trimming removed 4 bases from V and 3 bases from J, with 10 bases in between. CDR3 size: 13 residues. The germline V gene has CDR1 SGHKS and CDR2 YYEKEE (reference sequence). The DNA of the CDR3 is TGTGCCAGCAGCCTCCAGACAGACTATGGCTACACCTTC. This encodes CASSLQTDYGYTF.

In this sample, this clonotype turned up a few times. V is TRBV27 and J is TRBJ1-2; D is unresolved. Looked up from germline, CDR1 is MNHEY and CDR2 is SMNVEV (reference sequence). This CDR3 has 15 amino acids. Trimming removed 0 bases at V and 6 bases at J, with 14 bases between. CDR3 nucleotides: TGTGCCAGCAGTTTATCCCACGTCCGTGGGGATGGCTACACCTTC. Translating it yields CASSLSHVRGDGYTF.

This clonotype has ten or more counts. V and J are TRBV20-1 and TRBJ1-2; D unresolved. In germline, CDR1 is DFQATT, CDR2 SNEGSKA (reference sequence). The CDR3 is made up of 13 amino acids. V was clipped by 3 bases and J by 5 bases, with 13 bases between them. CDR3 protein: CSASPRADYGYTF. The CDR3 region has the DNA TGCAGTGCTAGTCCTCGGGCGGATTATGGCTACACCTTC.

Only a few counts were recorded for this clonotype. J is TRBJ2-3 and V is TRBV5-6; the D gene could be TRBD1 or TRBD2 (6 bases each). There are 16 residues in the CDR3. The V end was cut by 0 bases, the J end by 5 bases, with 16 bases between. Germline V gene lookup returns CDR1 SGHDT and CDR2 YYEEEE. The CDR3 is CASSLVRGRVEDTQYF. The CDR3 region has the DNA TGTGCCAGCAGCTTGGTCCGGGGGCGCGTGGAAGATACGCAGTATTTT. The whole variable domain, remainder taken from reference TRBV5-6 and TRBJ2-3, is DAGVTQSPTHLIKTRGQQVTLRCSPKSGHDTVSWYQQALGQGPQFIFQYYEEEERQRGNFPDRFSGHQFPNYSSELNVNALLLGDSALYLCASSLVRGRVEDTQYFGPGTRLTVL.